This T cell receptor (beta chain) was retrieved from a study of cytomegalovirus exposure and HLA in healthy donors. Primers: 60 Vbeta forward and 13 Jbeta reverse. Original handling: Later analysis identified tens of millions of unique TCR beta chains, roughly 11 million shared. Method: immunoSEQ multiplex PCR; TCRdb's copy keeps in-frame clones and lacks some. V and J calls and clone size are given by that table; D and trimming were obtained from the DNA. The sample includes about 200,000 clones, around four fifths of them seen just once. The germline CDR1 and CDR2 sequences are SGHNT and YYREEE (reference sequence). The trim removed 7 bases at V and 7 bases at J, leaving 5 bases unmatched. This CDR3 contains 14 residues.

The clonotype originates from a boy between 2 and 15 years old in good health and CMV-seronegative. The sample taken for sequencing was PBMCs. This chain links TRBV5-4 with TRBJ2-1; 13 bases align to TRBD2. The CDR3 region is CASGGTSGKNEQFF. CDR3 DNA: TGTGCCAGCGGGGGGACTAGCGGGAAAAATGAGCAGTTCTTC.